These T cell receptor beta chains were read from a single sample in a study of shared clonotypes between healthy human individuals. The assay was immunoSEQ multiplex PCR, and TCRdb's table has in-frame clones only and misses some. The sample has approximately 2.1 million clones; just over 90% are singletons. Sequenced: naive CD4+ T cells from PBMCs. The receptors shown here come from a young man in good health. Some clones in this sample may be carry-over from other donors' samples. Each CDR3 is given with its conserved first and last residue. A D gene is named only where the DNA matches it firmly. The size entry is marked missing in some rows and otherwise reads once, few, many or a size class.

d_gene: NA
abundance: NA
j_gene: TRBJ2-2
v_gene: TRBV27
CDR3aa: CASSPLARGDTGELFF
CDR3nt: TGTGCCAGCAGTCCCCTCGCCCGAGGGGACACCGGGGAGCTGTTTTTT

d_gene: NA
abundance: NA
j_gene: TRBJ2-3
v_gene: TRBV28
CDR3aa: CASGRITETQYF
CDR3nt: TGTGCCAGCGGGAGGATTACGGAAACGCAGTATTTT

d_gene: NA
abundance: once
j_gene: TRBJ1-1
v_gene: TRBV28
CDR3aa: CASSNMVGGNTEAFF
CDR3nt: TGTGCCAGCAGTAATATGGTCGGGGGGAACACTGAAGCTTTCTTT

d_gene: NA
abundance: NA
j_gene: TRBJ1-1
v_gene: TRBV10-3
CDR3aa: CAITGGGTEAFF
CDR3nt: TGTGCCATCACCGGAGGGGGCACTGAAGCTTTCTTT

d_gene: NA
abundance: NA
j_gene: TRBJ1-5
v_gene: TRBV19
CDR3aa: CASSSEPYSNQPQHF
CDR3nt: TGTGCCAGTAGTTCAGAGCCCTATAGCAATCAGCCCCAGCATTTT

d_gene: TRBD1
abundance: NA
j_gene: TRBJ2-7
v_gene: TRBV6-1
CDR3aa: CASSEAYTGDEQYF
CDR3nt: TGTGCCAGCAGTGAAGCGTATACAGGGGACGAGCAGTACTTC

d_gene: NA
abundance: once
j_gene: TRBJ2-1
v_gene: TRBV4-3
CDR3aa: CASSQPSPGLYNEQFF
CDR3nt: TGCGCCAGCAGCCAGCCGTCGCCCGGACTGTACAATGAGCAGTTCTTC

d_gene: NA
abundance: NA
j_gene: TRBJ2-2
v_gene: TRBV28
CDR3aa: CASSLIGGGELFF
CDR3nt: TGTGCCAGCAGTTTAATAGGAGGGGGGGAGCTGTTTTTT

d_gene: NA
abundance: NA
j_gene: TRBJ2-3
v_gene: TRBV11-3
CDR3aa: CASSDSSTDTQYF
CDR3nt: TGTGCCAGCAGCGACTCTAGCACAGATACGCAGTATTTT

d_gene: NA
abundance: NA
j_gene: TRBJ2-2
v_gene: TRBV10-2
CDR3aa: CASSDTARGNTGELFF
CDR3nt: TGCGCCAGCAGTGATACAGCGCGCGGGAACACCGGGGAGCTGTTTTTT